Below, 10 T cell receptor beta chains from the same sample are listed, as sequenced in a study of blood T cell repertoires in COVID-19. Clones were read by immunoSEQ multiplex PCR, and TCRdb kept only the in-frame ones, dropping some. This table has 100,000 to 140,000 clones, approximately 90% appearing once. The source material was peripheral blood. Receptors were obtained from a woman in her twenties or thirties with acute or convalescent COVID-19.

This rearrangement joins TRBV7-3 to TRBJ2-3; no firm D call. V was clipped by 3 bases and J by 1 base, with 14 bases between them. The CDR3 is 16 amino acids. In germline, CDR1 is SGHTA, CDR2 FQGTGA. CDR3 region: CASSLNGLRGTDTQYF. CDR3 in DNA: TGTGCCAGCAGCTTGAATGGCCTCCGGGGCACAGATACGCAGTATTTT. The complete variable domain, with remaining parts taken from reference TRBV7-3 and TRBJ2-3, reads GAGVSQTPSNKVTEKGKYVELRCDPISGHTALYWYRQSLGQGPEFLIYFQGTGAADDSGLPNDRFFAVRPEGSVSTLKIQRTERGDSAVYLCASSLNGLRGTDTQYFGPGTRLTVL.

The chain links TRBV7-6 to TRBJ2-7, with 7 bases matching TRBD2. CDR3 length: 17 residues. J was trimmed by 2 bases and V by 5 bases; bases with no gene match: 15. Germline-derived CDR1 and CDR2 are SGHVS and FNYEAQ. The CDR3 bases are TGTGCCAGCAGCCGACTGGGAGCGCTAGCGGATACCTACGAGCAGTACTTC. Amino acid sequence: CASSRLGALADTYEQYF.

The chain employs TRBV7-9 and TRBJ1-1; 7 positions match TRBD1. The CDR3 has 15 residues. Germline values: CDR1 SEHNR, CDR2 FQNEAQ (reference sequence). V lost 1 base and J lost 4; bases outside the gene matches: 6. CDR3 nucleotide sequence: TGTGCCAGCAGCTTAGAGGGGGCGCGGGGCACTGAAGCTTTCTTT. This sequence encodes CASSLEGARGTEAFF. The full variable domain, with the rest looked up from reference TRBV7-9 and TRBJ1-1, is DTGVSQNPRHKITKRGQNVTFRCDPISEHNRLYWYRQTLGQGPEFLTYFQNEAQLEKSRLLSDRFSAERPKGSFSTLEIQRTEQGDSAMYLCASSLEGARGTEAFFGQGTRLTVV.

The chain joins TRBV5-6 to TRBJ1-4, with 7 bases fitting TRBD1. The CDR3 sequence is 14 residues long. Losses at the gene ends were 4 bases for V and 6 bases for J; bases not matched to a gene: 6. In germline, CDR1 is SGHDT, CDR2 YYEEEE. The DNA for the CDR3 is TGTGCCAGCAGCCGGGACAGCGAGCATGAAAAACTGTTTTTT. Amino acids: CASSRDSEHEKLFF.

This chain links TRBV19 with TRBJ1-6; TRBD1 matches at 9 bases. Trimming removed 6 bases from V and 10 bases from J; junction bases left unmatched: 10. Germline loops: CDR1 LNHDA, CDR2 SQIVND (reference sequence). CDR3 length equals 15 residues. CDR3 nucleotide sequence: TGTGCCAGTAGCTTCGGGGGGACAGGGAGGTCACCCCTCCACTTT. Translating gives CASSFGGTGRSPLHF.

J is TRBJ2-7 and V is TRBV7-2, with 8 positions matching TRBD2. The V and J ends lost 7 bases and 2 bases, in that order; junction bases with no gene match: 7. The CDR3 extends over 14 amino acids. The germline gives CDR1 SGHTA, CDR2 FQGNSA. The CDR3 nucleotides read TGTGCCAGCACCCCTACGGGGGGGCCCTACGAGCAGTACTTC. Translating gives CASTPTGGPYEQYF.

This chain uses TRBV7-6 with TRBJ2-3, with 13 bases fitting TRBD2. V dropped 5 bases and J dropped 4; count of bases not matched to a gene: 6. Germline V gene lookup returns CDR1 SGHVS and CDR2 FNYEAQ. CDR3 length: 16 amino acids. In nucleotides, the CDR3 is TGTGCCAGCAGCCAGACTAGCGGGAGGTGGCCAGATACGCAGTATTTT. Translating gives CASSQTSGRWPDTQYF.

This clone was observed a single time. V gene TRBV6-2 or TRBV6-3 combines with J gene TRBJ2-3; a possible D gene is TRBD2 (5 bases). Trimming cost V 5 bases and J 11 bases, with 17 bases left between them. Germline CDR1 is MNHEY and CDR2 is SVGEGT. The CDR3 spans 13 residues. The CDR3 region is CASSDGAVAGQYF. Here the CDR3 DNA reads TGTGCCAGCAGTGATGGAGCGGTGGCGGGGCAGTATTTT.

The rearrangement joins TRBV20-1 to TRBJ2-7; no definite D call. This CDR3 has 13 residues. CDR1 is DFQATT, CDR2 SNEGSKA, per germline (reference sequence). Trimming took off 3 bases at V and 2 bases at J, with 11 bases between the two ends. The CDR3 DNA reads TGCAGTGCTAGTACCCTAGTGGCCTACGAGCAGTACTTC. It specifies CSASTLVAYEQYF.

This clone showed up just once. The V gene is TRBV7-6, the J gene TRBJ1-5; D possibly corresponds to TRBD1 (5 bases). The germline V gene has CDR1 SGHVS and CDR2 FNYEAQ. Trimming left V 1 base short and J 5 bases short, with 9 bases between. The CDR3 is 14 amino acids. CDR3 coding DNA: TGTGCCAGCAGCTTAGGGGGGGTAGATCAGCCCCAGCATTTT. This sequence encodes CASSLGGVDQPQHF.